A selection of T cell receptor beta chains follows, all from one sample in a study of T cells in Graves' hyperthyroidism and ophthalmopathy. TCRdb reprocessed the multiplex PCR reads via MiXCR and lists one record per CDR3 protein. In the table there are about 210,000 distinct CDR3 sequences, roughly 17% of which are singletons. The sample comprised blood. Receptors were obtained from a man aged 45-60 years with Graves' hyperthyroidism. CDR3s include the opening cysteine and the closing phenylalanine or tryptophan. A D gene is named only where the DNA matches it firmly. Clone size is given for some rows only: seen once, a few or many times, or a class if the clone is expanded.

>many|TRBV12-5|TRBJ2-3|-
TGTGCTAGTGGTTTGGCCCCGGGACGGAGCACAGATACGCAGTATTTT
CASGLAPGRSTDTQYF
>many|TRBV12-3/TRBV12-4|TRBJ2-5|-
TGTGCCAGCAGTGGGACACCCCAAGAGACCCAGTACTTC
CASSGTPQETQYF
>many|TRBV2|TRBJ1-5|-
TGTGCCAGCAACGTTCATAGCAATCAGCCCCAGCATTTT
CASNVHSNQPQHF
>-|TRBV19|TRBJ2-3|TRBD2
TGTGCCAGTAGTATTAGGCGGGAGAGGGACACAGATACGCAGTATTTT
CASSIRRERDTDTQYF
>many|TRBV5-1|TRBJ1-2|TRBD1
TGCGCCAGCAGCATGACAGGGGGCACCAATGGCTACACCTTC
CASSMTGGTNGYTF
>many|TRBV20-1|TRBJ2-1|TRBD1
TGCAGTGCTAGACTGACAGGGACAGGCCCCACGGGTGAGCAGTTCTTC
CSARLTGTGPTGEQFF
>few|TRBV19|TRBJ1-2|-
TGTGCCAGTAGTATCCTAATCTTCTATGGCTACACCTTC
CASSILIFYGYTF
>few|TRBV9|TRBJ1-2|-
TGTGCCAGCAGCTCAAGGGACGTGGGACGCGGCTACACCTTC
CASSSRDVGRGYTF
>many|TRBV2|TRBJ2-2|-
TGTGCCAGCAGATCTAGTCGCGCCGGGGAGCTGTTTTTT
CASRSSRAGELFF
>few|TRBV15|TRBJ2-1|TRBD2
TGTGCCACCAGACTATACGGCGGACTAGCGGGAGGTGAGCAGTTCTTC
CATRLYGGLAGGEQFF
>many|TRBV7-2|TRBJ2-3|-
TGTGCCAGCACCCTAGGGGGGCTTGGAGGCACAGATACGCAGTATTTT
CASTLGGLGGTDTQYF
>many|TRBV28|TRBJ1-5|-
TGTGCCAGCAGAGACCTCTTGGAGCCCCAGCATTTT
CASRDLLEPQHF
>many|TRBV10-3|TRBJ2-7|-
TGTGCCATCAGTGAGTCGCTAGCAGTCCACTCCTACGAGCAGTACTTC
CAISESLAVHSYEQYF
>many|TRBV20-1|TRBJ1-2|TRBD1
TGCAGTGCTGCCACGACAGGGTTGGCCTATGGCTACACCTTC
CSAATTGLAYGYTF
>many|TRBV18|TRBJ2-5|-
TGTGCCAGCTCACCACCGAGGCGAGAGACCCAGTACTTC
CASSPPRRETQYF
>-|TRBV11-2|TRBJ2-1|-
TGTGCCAGCAGGGGGAGGCGACAGGAATTTTTCAATGAGCAGTTCTTC
CASRGRRQEFFNEQFF
>-|TRBV9|TRBJ2-3|TRBD2
TGTGCCAGCAGCGGCGTAGCGGGAGTTAGCACAGATACGCAGTATTTT
CASSGVAGVSTDTQYF
>many|TRBV11-2|TRBJ2-4|-
TGTGCCAGCAGCTCCCCCAGAGAAGGGGTCCGGGGAAAAAACATTCAGTACTTC
CASSSPREGVRGKNIQYF
>many|TRBV5-1|TRBJ2-7|TRBD1
TGCGCCAGCAGCGTGGGACAGAACTACGAGCAGTACTTC
CASSVGQNYEQYF
>few|TRBV20-1|TRBJ2-7|-
TGCAGTGCTAGAGTCGTCGGGAGAGGGGTCGAGCAGTACTTC
CSARVVGRGVEQYF